The TCR beta chain under discussion was sequenced for a study of identical twins. TCRdb re-called the 5' RACE reads through MiXCR, storing one row per CDR3 protein. The sample yields approximately 230,000 distinct CDR3 sequences, 6.5% seen once. Study results and limitations: Cord blood's abundant beta clonotypes had fewer insertions, unlike memory repertoires.

In this sample, this clonotype turned up many times. Its antigen is unidentified. The same data also went into a second study, on T cells expressing NK-cell markers.

This clonotype was obtained from a woman aged 18-29 years in good health. Material for sequencing was CD8+ T cells sorted from blood.

CDR3 in amino acids: CASSSTSTGTHNEQFF. The CDR3 coding sequence is TGTGCCAGCAGCTCCACCTCGACAGGGACCCACAATGAGCAGTTCTTC. This chain joins TRBV7-9 and TRBJ2-1; 7 bases fit TRBD1. CDR3 length: 16 amino acids. V was clipped by 4 bases and J by 5 bases; unmatched bases: 11. The germline gives CDR1 SEHNR, CDR2 FQNEAQ (reference sequence).